Below, 5 T cell receptor beta chains from the same sample are listed, as sequenced in a study of blood T cell repertoires in COVID-19. The data were produced by immunoSEQ multiplex PCR, yet TCRdb's version contains in-frame clones alone and is incomplete. The table has about 190,000 clones, 65% to 80% seen once. Specimen: peripheral blood. These receptors all stem from a man aged 50-60 years who had recovered from COVID-19.

The V and J genes are TRBV7-6 and TRBJ1-5; tentatively, D is TRBD1 (5 bases). The CDR3 runs to 13 residues. V lost 4 bases, J lost 3 bases, and 7 bases lay in between. The germline V gene encodes CDR1 SGHVS and CDR2 FNYEAQ. The DNA for the CDR3 is TGTGCCAGCAGCTCAGGGCCCAATCAGCCCCAGCATTTT. Residues: CASSSGPNQPQHF.

This clone has more than one count but fewer than ten. V is TRBV28 and J is TRBJ1-3, with TRBD1 matching 8 bases. The junction had 1 base not matched to a gene; V was cut back by 6 bases and J by 0 bases. This CDR3 region has 14 residues. Germline V gene sequence: CDR1 MDHEN, CDR2 SYDVKM. The CDR3 loop is CASRGQASGNTIYF. CDR3 nucleotide sequence: TGTGCCAGCAGGGGACAGGCCTCTGGAAACACCATATATTTT.

Remarks on this clone: The same CDR3 can be traced to other DNA sequences in this sample. The chain links TRBV6-2 or TRBV6-3 to TRBJ1-1; D may be TRBD1 (5 bases). Looked up from germline, CDR1 is MNHEY and CDR2 is SVGEGT. V shed 2 bases and J shed 0 bases, with 10 bases lying between them. The CDR3 consists of 15 residues. In nucleotides, the CDR3 is TGTGCCAGCAGTTACAGACAGATTATGAACACTGAAGCTTTCTTT. This encodes CASSYRQIMNTEAFF.

In its sample, this clone was seen once. The chain is built from TRBV19 and TRBJ2-7, with D tentatively TRBD2 (5 bases). The CDR3 is made up of 12 amino acids. Germline V lookup: CDR1 LNHDA, CDR2 SQIVND (reference sequence). The ends were cut back, 4 bases at V and 4 bases at J, with 8 bases in the middle. The CDR3 here is CASSTSGYEQYF. In DNA form, the CDR3 reads TGTGCCAGTAGTACGAGCGGTTACGAGCAGTACTTC.

This chain connects TRBV2 to TRBJ2-2, with 11 bases identical to TRBD2. The germline V gene has CDR1 SNHLY and CDR2 FYNNEI. The CDR3 spans 15 residues. With V trimmed by 3 bases and J by 5 bases, 2 bases remained unmatched. The CDR3 sequence is CASSETSGMTGELFF. CDR3 in DNA: TGTGCCAGCAGTGAGACTAGCGGGATGACCGGGGAGCTGTTTTTT.